This T cell receptor (beta chain) appears in the sequencing data of a study of blood T cell repertoires in COVID-19. About the research overall: Sites in the United States, Italy and Spain provided acute and convalescent COVID-19 samples. The analysed material was cDNA or gDNA that came from T cells, B-cell-depleted T cells, or PBMCs.

This CDR3 region has 13 residues. V shed 2 bases and J shed 4 bases, with 8 bases lying between them. Germline assignment: CDR1 SGHRS and CDR2 YFSETQ. As originally analysed: Estimated nucleated cell counts came from reference gene primer amplification. Profiling relied on immunoSEQ multiplex PCR, and the TCRdb table lists in-frame clones only, not all of them. V and J calls and clone size are copied from that table; D and trimming were computed from the DNA. This table holds around 180,000 clones, more than 70% found once. The sample comprised peripheral blood. The sequence came from a woman aged 25 to 39 with acute or convalescent COVID-19. This chain joins TRBV5-1 and TRBJ2-3; D ambiguous. As DNA, the CDR3 is TGCGCCAGCAGCTTAGTTCAGGCAGATACGCAGTATTTT. This codes for CASSLVQADTQYF.